Listed here is a single T cell receptor (beta chain). These data originate in a study of blood T cell repertoires in COVID-19. Study-level background: Acute and convalescent COVID-19 samples came from the United States, Italy and Spain. Sample material is recorded as cDNA or gDNA derived from T cells, B-cell-depleted T cells, or PBMCs.

The CDR3 totals 12 residues. In germline, CDR1 is MNHEY, CDR2 SVGAGI. With 7 bases removed from V and 3 bases from J, the gap between germline ends came to 9 bases. Methods used by the authors: From reference gene primer amplification, estimates of nucleated cell counts were derived. Profiling relied on immunoSEQ multiplex PCR, and the TCRdb table lists in-frame clones only, not all of them. The DNA gave D and trimming, while V, J and clone size come from that table. This sample carries about 54,000 clones, around 81% of them seen once, and the ten largest clones take about 5.3%. The chain couples TRBV6-5 to TRBJ1-1, with D perhaps matching TRBD1 (6 bases). The sample comprised peripheral blood. This clonotype originated in a woman between 55 and 75 years old with acute or convalescent COVID-19. The CDR3 loop reads CASKSGDTEAFF. In DNA form, the CDR3 reads TGTGCCAGCAAATCAGGGGACACTGAAGCTTTCTTT.